These T cell receptor beta chains were read from a single sample in a study of blood T cell repertoires in COVID-19. Using immunoSEQ multiplex PCR, the repertoire was profiled, and TCRdb retains in-frame clones only, with some absent. The repertoire holds 40,000 to 60,000 clones, with over 65% as singletons. Source material: peripheral blood. The receptors were sampled from an older woman with acute or convalescent COVID-19. CDR3s include the opening cysteine and the closing phenylalanine or tryptophan. D genes are given only for firm matches. Size is omitted from some rows. Given values are once, few, many or a class for expanded clones.

.	.	TRBJ1-6	TRBV19	CASSTPGLGSPLHF	TGTGCCAGTAGTACCCCGGGACTGGGTTCACCCCTCCACTTT
.	.	TRBJ1-2	TRBV11-2	CASSLGLLYGYTF	TGTGCCAGCAGCTTAGGACTTCTGTATGGCTACACCTTC
TRBD1	few	TRBJ1-4	TRBV5-1	CASSLGPNRGGEKLFF	TGCGCCAGCAGCTTGGGACCGAACAGGGGGGGAGAAAAACTGTTTTTT
TRBD2	.	TRBJ2-7	TRBV14	CASSQDWVGRAEQYF	TGTGCCAGCAGCCAAGATTGGGTAGGGAGGGCCGAGCAGTACTTC
.	.	TRBJ2-1	TRBV6-1	CASSEAAGTYNEQFF	TGTGCCAGCAGTGAAGCCGCAGGGACTTACAATGAGCAGTTCTTC
TRBD2	.	TRBJ2-5	TRBV9	CASSGSGRPQETQYF	TGTGCCAGCAGCGGCAGCGGGAGACCTCAAGAGACCCAGTACTTC
.	once	TRBJ1-2	TRBV18	CASSPPLPGGYGYTF	TGTGCCAGCTCACCTCCCCTCCCCGGGGGCTATGGCTACACCTTC
.	few	TRBJ2-1	TRBV19	CASSIDTAGKFF	TGTGCCAGTAGTATAGATACTGCAGGGAAGTTCTTC
TRBD1	.	TRBJ1-4	TRBV7-8	CASSQGTGERKLFF	TGTGCCAGCAGCCAAGGGACAGGGGAGAGAAAACTGTTTTTT
.	.	TRBJ2-7	TRBV19	CARTTGSVIYEQYF	TGTGCCAGAACGACCGGGTCGGTTATCTACGAGCAGTACTTC
TRBD1	once	TRBJ1-2	TRBV6-1	CASTEGGAGYGYTF	TGTGCCAGCACTGAAGGGGGCGCCGGCTATGGCTACACCTTC
TRBD2	.	TRBJ2-7	TRBV27	CASRGLGRFSEQYF	TGTGCCAGCAGAGGACTAGGACGGTTCTCCGAGCAGTACTTC
.	.	TRBJ2-7	TRBV27	CASSLSQGMGEQYF	TGTGCCAGCAGTTTATCTCAGGGGATGGGGGAGCAGTACTTC
.	.	TRBJ1-5	TRBV28	CASYGTPGGYSNQPQHF	TGTGCCAGCTACGGGACTCCCGGAGGTTATAGCAATCAGCCCCAGCATTTT
TRBD1	.	TRBJ1-5	TRBV6-2/TRBV6-3	CASSTISTGTGENQPQHF	TGTGCCAGCAGTACCATTAGTACCGGGACAGGGGAAAATCAGCCCCAGCATTTT
TRBD2	.	TRBJ2-5	TRBV7-2	CASSLAGVQETQYF	TGTGCCAGCAGCCTGGCGGGGGTCCAAGAGACCCAGTACTTC
.	.	TRBJ2-1	TRBV3-1/TRBV3-2	CASSQDRRLGQFF	TGTGCCAGCAGCCAAGATCGGCGGTTGGGGCAGTTCTTC
.	.	TRBJ1-4	TRBV6-5	CASSYEGGMSEKLFF	TGTGCCAGCAGTTACGAGGGAGGGATGAGTGAAAAACTGTTTTTT
.	.	TRBJ1-2	TRBV2	CASSEQGSNYGYTF	TGTGCCAGCAGTGAACAGGGAAGCAACTATGGCTACACCTTC
.	.	TRBJ2-3	TRBV3-1/TRBV3-2	CASSRLERTDTQYF	TGTGCCAGCAGCCGGTTAGAGCGCACAGATACGCAGTATTTT
TRBD2	.	TRBJ2-7	TRBV5-4	CASSLLYGTRSYEQYF	TGTGCCAGCAGCTTACTATACGGGACTAGATCCTACGAGCAGTACTTC
TRBD2	.	TRBJ2-7	TRBV5-6	CASSETSGGPGEQYF	TGTGCCAGCAGCGAGACTAGCGGGGGGCCAGGGGAGCAGTACTTC
.	.	TRBJ2-2	TRBV9	CASSVEEGANTGELFF	TGTGCCAGCAGCGTAGAAGAGGGGGCGAACACCGGGGAGCTGTTTTTT
TRBD1	.	TRBJ2-5	TRBV15	CATTSGGRGETQYF	TGTGCCACCACATCAGGGGGACGCGGCGAGACCCAGTACTTC
.	.	TRBJ1-5	TRBV6-6	CASSNPRVDNQPQHF	TGTGCCAGCAGTAACCCCCGGGTGGATAATCAGCCCCAGCATTTT
TRBD1	.	TRBJ1-1	TRBV5-4	CASSRGQGNTEAFF	TGTGCCAGCAGCCGCGGACAGGGAAACACTGAAGCTTTCTTT
.	.	TRBJ2-1	TRBV29-1	CSVERQGGNEQFF	TGCAGCGTTGAACGGCAGGGGGGCAATGAGCAGTTCTTC
.	.	TRBJ1-6	TRBV3-1/TRBV3-2	CASSLPDSPLHF	TGTGCCAGCAGCCTCCCAGATTCACCCCTCCACTTT
.	.	TRBJ2-3	TRBV6-2/TRBV6-3	CASSYPLAGTDTQYF	TGTGCCAGCAGTTACCCATTGGCTGGCACAGATACGCAGTATTTT
TRBD2	.	TRBJ2-7	TRBV6-6	CASSLLAGEYEQYF	TGTGCCAGCAGTTTACTAGCGGGAGAATACGAGCAGTACTTC
.	.	TRBJ2-2	TRBV28	CASSLSATGELFF	TGTGCCAGCAGTTTAAGCGCGACGGGGGAGCTGTTTTTT
.	.	TRBJ1-6	TRBV5-4	CASSLVTGSYNSPLHF	TGTGCCAGCAGCTTGGTTACAGGGTCCTATAATTCACCCCTCCACTTT
TRBD2	few	TRBJ2-2	TRBV6-2/TRBV6-3	CASSNTGTSFHGELFF	TGTGCCAGCAGTAACACCGGGACTAGCTTCCACGGGGAGCTGTTTTTT
.	.	TRBJ2-3	TRBV7-9	CASSSDYGTDTQYF	TGTGCCAGCAGCTCAGACTATGGCACAGATACGCAGTATTTT
.	few	TRBJ2-1	TRBV2	CASSGRGAYNEQFF	TGTGCCAGCAGTGGTCGGGGGGCATACAATGAGCAGTTCTTC
.	.	TRBJ2-1	TRBV5-1	CASSLEGNEQFF	TGCGCCAGCAGCTTGGAGGGGAATGAGCAGTTCTTC
.	.	TRBJ2-3	TRBV28	CASSPGGSDTQYF	TGTGCCAGCAGTCCCGGGGGATCAGATACGCAGTATTTT
.	.	TRBJ1-1	TRBV18	CASSALTLNTEAFF	TGTGCCAGCTCAGCCCTGACTCTGAACACTGAAGCTTTCTTT
.	few	TRBJ2-5	TRBV6-1	CASSEGGLGVGGYQETQYF	TGTGCCAGCAGTGAAGGGGGACTTGGGGTTGGTGGGTACCAAGAGACCCAGTACTTC
.	few	TRBJ2-2	TRBV19	CASNSAGDTGELFF	TGTGCCAGTAACTCAGCGGGTGACACCGGGGAGCTGTTTTTT
TRBD2	.	TRBJ2-6	TRBV10-3	CAISEIAGGSSGANVLTF	TGTGCCATCAGTGAGATAGCGGGGGGCTCCTCTGGGGCCAACGTCCTGACTTTC
TRBD2	.	TRBJ2-1	TRBV4-2	CASSQGHGLAGDNEQFF	TGTGCCAGCAGCCAAGGTCATGGACTAGCGGGGGACAATGAGCAGTTCTTC
.	.	TRBJ2-5	TRBV7-9	CASSRKLEPKETQYF	TGTGCCAGCAGCCGCAAACTAGAGCCCAAAGAGACCCAGTACTTC
.	.	TRBJ2-3	TRBV5-1	CASTQGPSTDTQYF	TGCGCCAGCACACAGGGTCCTAGCACAGATACGCAGTATTTT
.	few	TRBJ2-1	TRBV7-7	CASSQDPESYNEQFF	TGTGCTAGCAGTCAAGACCCGGAGTCCTACAATGAGCAGTTCTTC
.	many	TRBJ2-7	TRBV28	CASSNQGTLTYEQYF	TGTGCCAGCAGTAATCAGGGGACCCTTACCTACGAGCAGTACTTC
.	.	TRBJ2-7	TRBV11-3	CASSLGGGAYEQYF	TGTGCCAGCAGCTTAGGCGGCGGCGCCTACGAGCAGTACTTC
TRBD2	.	TRBJ2-7	TRBV19	CASSIREGDYEQYF	TGTGCCAGTAGTATTCGGGAGGGGGATTACGAGCAGTACTTC
TRBD1	few	TRBJ1-2	TRBV7-9	CASSRRTGANYGYTF	TGTGCCAGCAGCCGCCGGACAGGGGCCAACTATGGCTACACCTTC
.	.	TRBJ2-1	TRBV10-3	CAISEGETSNEQFF	TGTGCCATCAGTGAGGGGGAGACTAGCAATGAGCAGTTCTTC
.	.	TRBJ2-2	TRBV19	CASSNRQNTGELFF	TGTGCCAGTAGTAACCGACAGAACACCGGGGAGCTGTTTTTT
.	.	TRBJ2-1	TRBV20-1	CSASAGGYNEQFF	TGCAGTGCTAGTGCCGGAGGGTACAATGAGCAGTTCTTC
TRBD1	few	TRBJ2-2	TRBV29-1	CSVEDPGQRNTGELFF	TGCAGCGTTGAAGACCCGGGACAGAGGAACACCGGGGAGCTGTTTTTT